This note documents a single TCR beta chain sequence. V was clipped by 3 bases and J by 3 bases, with 17 bases between them. This CDR3 is 16 amino acids long. Germline V gene sequence: CDR1 KGHSH, CDR2 LQKENI. These data are taken from a study of T cell changes during pregnancy in multiple sclerosis. The method was immunoSEQ multiplex PCR; TCRdb's version includes in-frame clones alone and lacks a portion of them. The sample consists of over 15,000 clones, roughly 81% of them appearing once. This chain connects TRBV18 to TRBJ1-1, with D possibly TRBD1 on 5 matching bases. The receptor's source is a female donor in good health, enrolled as a control in a pregnancy study. The starting material was CD8+ T cells from peripheral blood mononuclear cells, obtained in the second trimester of pregnancy. CDR3 in amino acids: CASSPSGGHRYTEAFF. CDR3 in DNA: TGTGCCAGCTCACCCTCCGGAGGGCACAGGTACACTGAAGCTTTCTTT.